This entry describes one T cell receptor (beta chain). The V and J ends lost 6 bases and 7 bases, in that order; junction bases with no gene match: 12. The CDR3 covers 14 residues. The germline V gene encodes CDR1 MNHNS and CDR2 SASEGT. TCR beta VDJ combinations and CDR3 sequences were profiled from genomic DNA. TCRdb recomputed calls from the reads with MiXCR, one row per CDR3 protein. In the table there are about 160,000 distinct CDR3 sequences, more than 40% of which are singletons. These data are taken from a study of CD8+CD57+ T cells in acquired aplastic anemia. Patients picked for sequencing had shown CD8+CD57+ cell expansion detected by flow cytometry.

This clonotype was obtained from a human donor with aplastic anemia. The chain links TRBV6-1 to TRBJ2-7; 7 bases agree with TRBD1. The sequenced sample was sorted CD4+, CD8+, or CD8+CD57+ T cells (not recorded which) from PBMCs. The CDR3 sequence is CASRSRQGLFEQYF. CDR3 nucleotides: TGTGCCAGCAGATCGAGACAGGGTTTATTTGAGCAGTACTTC.